Shown below are 23 T cell receptor beta chains from a single sample sequenced in a study of blood T cell repertoires in COVID-19. Using immunoSEQ multiplex PCR, the repertoire was profiled, and TCRdb retains in-frame clones only, with some absent. The sample consists of 200,000 to 250,000 clones, roughly 80% of them appearing once. Sequencing was performed on PBMCs or T cells enriched from blood (not recorded which). Receptors originate from a woman aged 40 to 50 with acute COVID-19.

This rearrangement joins TRBV19 to TRBJ2-1, with 7 bases lining up with TRBD2. This CDR3 region has 17 residues. CDR1 and CDR2 (germline): LNHDA, SQIVND (reference sequence). Trimming at V came to 6 bases and at J to 8 bases, leaving 19 bases not matched to a gene. The CDR3 reads CASRPPRVAGSVDEQFF. The CDR3 nucleotides read TGTGCCAGTAGGCCACCTCGGGTAGCGGGTTCAGTGGATGAGCAGTTCTTC.

The chain carries TRBV4-1 and TRBJ2-7; 10 nucleotides match TRBD2. The CDR3 has 14 residues. Germline-derived CDR1 and CDR2 are MGHRA and YSYEKL. V trimming: 4 bases; J trimming: 6 bases; junction bases outside the gene matches: 6. CDR3 loop: CASSPGLAPAEQYF. The DNA of the CDR3 is TGCGCCAGCAGCCCGGGACTAGCGCCAGCCGAGCAGTACTTC.

CDR3 residues: CASSQAGRGDTQYF. The CDR3 DNA sequence: TGTGCCAGCAGCCAAGCCGGAAGAGGAGATACGCAGTATTTT. This sequence joins TRBV3-1 (or the pseudogene TRBV3-2) and TRBJ2-3; D is unresolved. CDR1 and CDR2 from the germline V gene are LGHDT and YNNKEL (reference sequence). Trimming stripped 1 base from V and 5 bases from J, with 10 bases between. The CDR3 totals 14 residues.

The chain uses TRBV4-1 and TRBJ2-2, with D possibly being TRBD2 (6 bases). CDR3 size: 20 residues. Trimming pared 3 bases from V and 5 bases from J, leaving 28 bases between. Germline assignment: CDR1 MGHRA and CDR2 YSYEKL. The CDR3 sequence is CASSHTPDGAGRERTGELFF. The DNA of the CDR3 is TGCGCCAGCAGCCACACGCCTGATGGGGCGGGAAGGGAGAGGACCGGGGAGCTGTTTTTT.

The gene calls are TRBV18 and TRBJ2-1; 8 bases are a match to TRBD2. CDR1 and CDR2 (germline): KGHSH, LQKENI. This CDR3 is 16 amino acids long. With V trimmed by 3 bases and J by 7 bases, 11 bases remained unmatched. The CDR3: CASSPTRVAGSNEQFF. In DNA, the CDR3 is TGTGCCAGCTCACCCACTAGGGTAGCGGGGTCTAATGAGCAGTTCTTC.

The V call is TRBV11-2, the J call TRBJ1-3; tentative D call: TRBD1 (6 bases). The CDR3 contains 14 residues. CDR1 and CDR2 (germline): SGHAT, FQNNGV. Trimming cost V 5 bases and J 4 bases, with 12 bases left between them. CDR3 sequence: CASSRRGVGNTIYF. The CDR3, as DNA: TGTGCCAGCAGCCGCAGGGGTGTGGGAAACACCATATATTTT. Looking up the rest from reference TRBV11-2 and TRBJ1-3 gives the full variable domain: EAGVAQSPRYKIIEKRQSVAFWCNPISGHATLYWYQQILGQGPKLLIQFQNNGVVDDSQLPKDRFSAERLKGVDSTLKIQPAKLEDSAVYLCASSRRGVGNTIYFGEGSWLTVV.

V gene TRBV7-3 combines with J gene TRBJ2-7; TRBD1 matches 10 bases. The J segment lost 2 bases and the V segment lost 5 bases, leaving 3 bases of the junction unmatched. Germline-derived CDR1 and CDR2 are SGHTA and FQGTGA. The CDR3 extends over 14 amino acids. As DNA, the CDR3 is TGTGCCAGCAGCCAAGACAGGGGGCCCTACGAGCAGTACTTC. This encodes CASSQDRGPYEQYF. Full variable domain (missing parts from reference TRBV7-3 and TRBJ2-7): GAGVSQTPSNKVTEKGKYVELRCDPISGHTALYWYRQSLGQGPEFLIYFQGTGAADDSGLPNDRFFAVRPEGSVSTLKIQRTERGDSAVYLCASSQDRGPYEQYFGPGTRLTVT.

The V and J genes are TRBV7-9 and TRBJ2-2; 10 bases are shared with TRBD1. The CDR3 spans 18 residues. The ends lost 2 bases at V and 7 bases at J; junction bases unmatched: 13. CDR1 is SEHNR and CDR2 is FQNEAQ in the germline V gene (reference sequence). CDR3 region: CASSLKNLRDRGGGELFF. CDR3 sequence (DNA): TGTGCCAGCAGCTTAAAGAACCTCCGGGACAGGGGAGGCGGGGAGCTGTTTTTT.

This chain uses TRBV5-7 with TRBJ2-5; D might be TRBD2 (5 bases). TRBV5-7 is marked as an open reading frame, function uncertain. V was shortened by 3 bases and J by 3 bases, with 9 bases between the two germline ends. The CDR3 runs to 13 residues. The CDR3 spells CASSYREEETQYF. As DNA, the CDR3 is TGTGCCAGCAGCTACCGGGAAGAAGAGACCCAGTACTTC.

In its sample, this clone was seen once. The chain combines TRBV27 with TRBJ1-3; 9 bases fit TRBD1. After removal of 9 bases from V and 1 base from J, the junction contained 7 bases not matched to a gene. The germline CDR1 and CDR2 sequences are MNHEY and SMNVEV (reference sequence). The CDR3 loop spans 15 amino acids. Written as DNA, the CDR3 is TGTGCCAGTCGGCTACAGGGGGCTTCTGGAAACACCATATATTTT. Residues: CASRLQGASGNTIYF.

This clone was seen a single time. The chain links TRBV6-2 or TRBV6-3 to TRBJ1-1; 7 bases align to TRBD1. Germline trimming cut 4 bases from V and 1 base from J; bases unmatched to any gene: 3. CDR1 and CDR2 from the germline V gene are MNHEY and SVGEGT. CDR3 length equals 14 residues. Here the CDR3 DNA reads TGTGCCAGCAGTTTAGGGACAGAGAACACTGAAGCTTTCTTT. This codes for CASSLGTENTEAFF.

The chain carries TRBV6-5 and TRBJ1-2, with D uncertain. This CDR3 region has 12 residues. Germline lookup yields CDR1 MNHEY and CDR2 SVGAGI. Trimming shortened V by 10 bases and J by 8 bases, and 17 bases separated the two germline ends. The DNA of the CDR3 is TGTGCCACCGGGAGTGGATCTCGGGGCTACACCTTC. This encodes CATGSGSRGYTF.

In its sample, this clone was seen a few times. The chain carries TRBV28 and TRBJ1-4, with 7 bases fitting TRBD1. J gave up 6 bases and V 5 bases, and 15 bases lay outside the gene matches. CDR3 size: 17 residues. The germline CDR1 and CDR2 sequences are MDHEN and SYDVKM. The DNA for the CDR3 is TGTGCCAGCAGTCCCATGGGGAGAGGACAGGCACATGAAAAACTGTTTTTT. It codes for CASSPMGRGQAHEKLFF. The entire variable domain, with the rest obtained from reference TRBV28 and TRBJ1-4, is as follows: DVKVTQSSRYLVKRTGEKVFLECVQDMDHENMFWYRQDPGLGLRLIYFSYDVKMKEKGDIPEGYSVSREKKERFSLILESASTNQTSMYLCASSPMGRGQAHEKLFFGSGTQLSVL.

This chain uses TRBV7-3 with TRBJ2-1; D might be TRBD2 (6 bases). Trimming left V 7 bases short and J 3 bases short, with 13 bases between. Germline V gives CDR1 SGHTA, CDR2 FQGTGA. This CDR3 has 14 residues. CDR3 DNA: TGTGCCAGCAAGCCGCGGGGTTACTACAATGAGCAGTTCTTC. Translated, it gives CASKPRGYYNEQFF. The full variable domain, in which reference TRBV7-3 and TRBJ2-1 provide the parts outside the CDR3, is GAGVSQTPSNKVTEKGKYVELRCDPISGHTALYWYRQSLGQGPEFLIYFQGTGAADDSGLPNDRFFAVRPEGSVSTLKIQRTERGDSAVYLCASKPRGYYNEQFFGPGTRLTVL.

The chain has TRBV30 and TRBJ2-1; maybe TRBD2 (5 bases). The CDR3 covers 12 residues. Looked up from germline, CDR1 is GTSNPN and CDR2 is SVGIG (reference sequence). The ends were cut back, 2 bases at V and 7 bases at J, with 9 bases in the middle. Written as DNA, the CDR3 is TGTGCCTGGAGTCCCGGAGGTAATGAGCAGTTCTTC. Protein product: CAWSPGGNEQFF.

The CDR3 protein is CASSRRDSEAYSGANVLTF. As DNA, the CDR3 is TGTGCCAGTAGTAGAAGGGACAGCGAAGCGTACTCTGGGGCCAACGTCCTGACTTTC. The rearrangement uses TRBV19 and TRBJ2-6; 7 nucleotides line up with TRBD1. Germline lookup yields CDR1 LNHDA and CDR2 SQIVND (reference sequence). Trimming took 4 bases from V and 0 from J; bases not matched to a gene: 12. The length of the CDR3 is 19 residues. The whole variable domain, remainder taken from reference TRBV19 and TRBJ2-6, is DGGITQSPKYLFRKEGQNVTLSCEQNLNHDAMYWYRQDPGQGLRLIYYSQIVNDFQKGDIAEGYSVSREKKESFPLTVTSAQKNPTAFYLCASSRRDSEAYSGANVLTFGAGSRLTVL.

The V call is TRBV19, the J call TRBJ1-5, with 7 bases lining up with TRBD1. The CDR3 totals 17 residues. Germline V CDR1 and CDR2: LNHDA, SQIVND (reference sequence). After removal of 5 bases from V and 0 bases from J, the junction contained 10 bases not matched to a gene. CDR3 DNA sequence: TGTGCCAGTAGTGGCGAGACAGGGCGGTATAGCAATCAGCCCCAGCATTTT. Translated: CASSGETGRYSNQPQHF.

V usage is TRBV28 and J usage is TRBJ2-3, with D possibly TRBD2 on 7 matching bases. The germline V gene encodes CDR1 MDHEN and CDR2 SYDVKM. The CDR3 loop spans 14 amino acids. The V end lost 7 bases, the J end lost 4 bases, and 15 bases lay between the germline ends. In nucleotides, the CDR3 is TGTGCCAGCAACCCGGCCGGGGGGCCAGATACGCAGTATTTT. Amino acid sequence: CASNPAGGPDTQYF.

In this sample, this clone turned up a few times. The J gene is TRBJ2-5, the V gene TRBV2; a possible D gene is TRBD1 (5 bases). Trimming took 3 bases from V and 3 from J, leaving 14 bases between them. The CDR3 consists of 15 residues. Germline CDR1 and CDR2: SNHLY and FYNNEI. In DNA form, the CDR3 reads TGTGCCAGCAGTGATCGGGTCCAGGGAAAAGAGACCCAGTACTTC. Translated: CASSDRVQGKETQYF.

Turning to this clone: At one of its ends the junction is not consistent with the germline gene, which may arise from a read error. This sequence joins TRBV10-3 and TRBJ1-1; no clear D. Germline loops: CDR1 ENHRY, CDR2 SYGVKD. The CDR3 runs 12 residues. The CDR3 region is CAIREEAGVALF. In DNA form, the CDR3 reads TGTGCCATCCGCGAGGAGGCAGGAGTAGCTCTCTTT.

V and J are TRBV30 and TRBJ2-7; D is possibly TRBD1 (5 bases). V lost 0 bases and J 0 bases, leaving 12 bases between the germline ends. This CDR3 is 15 amino acids long. In germline, CDR1 is GTSNPN, CDR2 SVGIG (reference sequence). The CDR3 region has the DNA TGTGCCTGGAGTGTACGTGACAGTAGCTCCTACGAGCAGTACTTC. It translates to CAWSVRDSSSYEQYF.

The gene calls are TRBV5-6 and TRBJ2-1, with D tentatively TRBD2 (6 bases). The CDR3 runs to 15 residues. Trimming removed 0 bases from V and 7 bases from J, with 14 bases in between. Germline assignment: CDR1 SGHDT and CDR2 YYEEEE. The CDR3 DNA reads as TGTGCCAGCAGCTTGGGGGTGGCGGGGTGGAATGAGCAGTTCTTC. This translates into CASSLGVAGWNEQFF.

The chain is built from TRBV7-3 and TRBJ2-1, with TRBD2 as a possible D gene (6 bases). This CDR3 contains 14 residues. V lost 7 bases, J lost 7 bases, and 17 bases lay in between. The V gene's germline CDR1 is SGHTA and CDR2 FQGTGA. The DNA of the CDR3 is TGTGCCAGCAACTCACAGCAGGCGGGGAATGAGCAGTTCTTC. It translates to CASNSQQAGNEQFF. Variable domain in full (rest from reference TRBV7-3 and TRBJ2-1): GAGVSQTPSNKVTEKGKYVELRCDPISGHTALYWYRQSLGQGPEFLIYFQGTGAADDSGLPNDRFFAVRPEGSVSTLKIQRTERGDSAVYLCASNSQQAGNEQFFGPGTRLTVL.